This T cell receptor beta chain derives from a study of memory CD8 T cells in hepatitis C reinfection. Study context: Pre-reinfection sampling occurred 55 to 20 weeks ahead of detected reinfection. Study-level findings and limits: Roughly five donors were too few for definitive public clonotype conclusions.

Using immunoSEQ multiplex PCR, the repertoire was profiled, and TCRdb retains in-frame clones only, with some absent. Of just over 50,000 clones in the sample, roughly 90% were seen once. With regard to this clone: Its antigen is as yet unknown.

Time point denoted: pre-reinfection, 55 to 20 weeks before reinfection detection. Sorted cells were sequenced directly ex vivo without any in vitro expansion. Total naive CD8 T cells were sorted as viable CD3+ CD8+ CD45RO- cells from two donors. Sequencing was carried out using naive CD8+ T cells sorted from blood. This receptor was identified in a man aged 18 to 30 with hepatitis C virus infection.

The CDR3: CASEQGMSTDTQYF. The CDR3 nucleotides are TGTGCCAGCGAGCAGGGGATGAGCACAGATACGCAGTATTTT. The chain is built from TRBV11-2 and TRBJ2-3; tentative D call: TRBD1 (6 bases). From germline, CDR1 is SGHAT and CDR2 FQNNGV. Trimming took 8 bases from V and 0 from J, leaving 12 bases between them. CDR3 length equals 14 residues.